What follows is one TCR beta chain and its context. Its antigen is unidentified. This specimen comes from a study of T cells expressing NK-cell markers. Across the study: TCR beta repertoires came from sorted CD3+CD56+NKG2C+, CD3+CD56+NKG2C- and CD3+CD56-NKG2C+ T cells. Study-level findings and limits: Top CD8+ clonotypes included the dominant CD3+CD56+NKG2C+ clonotypes in roughly 6 donors. It was still unclear whether expanded NKG2C+ T cell clones were HCMV specific.

Germline CDR1 is SGHNT and CDR2 is YYREEE (reference sequence). The CDR3 extends over 18 amino acids. TCRdb re-called the 5' RACE reads; every CDR3 protein appears as one record, without DNA. The sample totals 350,000 to 500,000 distinct CDR3 sequences. The chain recombines TRBV5-4 with TRBJ2-1; TCRdb's D call of TRBD2 is untestable without DNA. The sample comprised blood T cells: a sorted CD56 or NKG2C T cell subset, CD4+ or CD8+ T cells, or bulk PBMC T cells (not recorded which). The source is a woman between 18 and 75 years old in good health. The CDR3 region is CASSPPGLAGGPYNEQFF.